The present entry profiles one T cell receptor beta chain with its context. Its matching antigen is unknown. Every isolated RNA sample was fully reverse transcribed, so sequencing captured expressed TCRB transcripts. Here immunoSEQ multiplex PCR was the method, and the copy in TCRdb shows in-frame clones only, minus some. The data show 450,000 to 550,000 clones, with 30% seen just once and around 0.065% held by the top ten. This specimen comes from a study of beta chain features in type 1 diabetes. Study information: Age, gender and cell yields were similar between patients and healthy donors.

The V end lost 0 bases, the J end lost 8 bases, and 16 bases lay between the germline ends. The CDR3 covers 16 residues. Germline V gives CDR1 LGHNA, CDR2 YSLEER. Donors underwent one heparinised blood draw, about 0.12 L on average. CD4+ naive, central memory, regulatory and stem cell-like memory cells were sorted via CD45RO/CCR7/CD25/CD127/CD95/CD27. Findings and limits, study-wide: Using cDNA template may skew counts toward highly expressing activated cells.

The sample comprised naive CD4+ T cells from blood. The V and J genes are TRBV4-3 and TRBJ1-4; D is perhaps TRBD1 (5 bases). The origin of this receptor is a man aged 18 to 30 in good health. The CDR3 reads CASSQDGAANREKLFF. DNA for the CDR3: TGCGCCAGCAGCCAAGATGGGGCCGCTAACCGGGAAAAACTGTTTTTT.